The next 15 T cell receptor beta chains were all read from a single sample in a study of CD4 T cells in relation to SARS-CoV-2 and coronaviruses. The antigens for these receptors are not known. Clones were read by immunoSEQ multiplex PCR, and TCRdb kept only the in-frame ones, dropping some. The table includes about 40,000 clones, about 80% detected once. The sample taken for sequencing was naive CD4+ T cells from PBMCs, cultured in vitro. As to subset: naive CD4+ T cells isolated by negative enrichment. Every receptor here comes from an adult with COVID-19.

CDR3 protein: CASSQGGLAGLSYNEQFF. The CDR3 coding sequence is TGCGCCAGCAGCCAGGGGGGACTAGCGGGTCTCTCCTACAATGAGCAGTTCTTC. The chain has TRBV4-1 and TRBJ2-1; 12 bases are a match to TRBD2. Losses at the gene ends were 3 bases for V and 0 bases for J; bases not matched to a gene: 6. The CDR3 sequence is 18 residues long. Germline CDR1 is MGHRA and CDR2 is YSYEKL.

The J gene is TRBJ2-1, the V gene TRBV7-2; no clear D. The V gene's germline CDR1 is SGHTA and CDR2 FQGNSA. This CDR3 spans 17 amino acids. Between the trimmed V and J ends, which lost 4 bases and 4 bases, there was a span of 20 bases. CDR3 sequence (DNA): TGTGCCAGCAGCTCATTTTTGAAGGCTACCCAATACAATGAGCAGTTCTTC. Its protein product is CASSSFLKATQYNEQFF.

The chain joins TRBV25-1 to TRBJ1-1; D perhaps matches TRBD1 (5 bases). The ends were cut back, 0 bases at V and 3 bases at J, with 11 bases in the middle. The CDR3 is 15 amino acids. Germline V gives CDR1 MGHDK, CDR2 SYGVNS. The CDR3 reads CASSEYLGGDTEAFF. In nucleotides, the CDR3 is TGTGCCAGCAGTGAATATCTTGGGGGGGACACTGAAGCTTTCTTT.

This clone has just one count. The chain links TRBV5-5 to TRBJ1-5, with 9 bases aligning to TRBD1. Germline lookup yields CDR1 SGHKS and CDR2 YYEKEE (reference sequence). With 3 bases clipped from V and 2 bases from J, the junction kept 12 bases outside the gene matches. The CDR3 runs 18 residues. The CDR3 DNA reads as TGTGCCAGCAGCTCCGTCGGGACAGGGAGTTTCGGCAATCAGCCCCAGCATTTT. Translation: CASSSVGTGSFGNQPQHF.

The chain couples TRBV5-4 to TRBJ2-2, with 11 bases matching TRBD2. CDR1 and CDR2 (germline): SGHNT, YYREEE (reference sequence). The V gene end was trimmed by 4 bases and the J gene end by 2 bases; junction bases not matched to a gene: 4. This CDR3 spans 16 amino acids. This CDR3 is CASSRGTSGNTGELFF. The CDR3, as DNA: TGTGCCAGCAGCCGAGGGACTAGCGGAAACACCGGGGAGCTGTTTTTT.

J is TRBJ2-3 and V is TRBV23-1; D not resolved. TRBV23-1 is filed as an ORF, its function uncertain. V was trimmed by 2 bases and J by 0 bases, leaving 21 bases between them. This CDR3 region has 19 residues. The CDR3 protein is CASSQHKNFTYKSTDTQYF. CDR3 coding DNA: TGCGCCAGCAGTCAACACAAAAACTTTACTTATAAAAGCACAGATACGCAGTATTTT.

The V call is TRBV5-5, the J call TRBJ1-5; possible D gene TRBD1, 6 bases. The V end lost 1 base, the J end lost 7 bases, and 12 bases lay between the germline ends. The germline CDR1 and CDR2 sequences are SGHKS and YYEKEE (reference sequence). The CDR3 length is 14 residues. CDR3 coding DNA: TGTGCCAGCAGCTTGTCGGGGGCTGAGCAGCCCCAGCATTTT. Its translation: CASSLSGAEQPQHF.

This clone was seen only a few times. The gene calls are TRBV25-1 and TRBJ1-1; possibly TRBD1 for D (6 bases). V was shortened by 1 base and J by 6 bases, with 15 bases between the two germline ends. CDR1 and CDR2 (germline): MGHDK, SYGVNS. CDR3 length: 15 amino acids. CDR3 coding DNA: TGTGCCAGCAGTGAATCAGGGGTGAAAACACCTGAAGCTTTCTTT. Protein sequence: CASSESGVKTPEAFF.

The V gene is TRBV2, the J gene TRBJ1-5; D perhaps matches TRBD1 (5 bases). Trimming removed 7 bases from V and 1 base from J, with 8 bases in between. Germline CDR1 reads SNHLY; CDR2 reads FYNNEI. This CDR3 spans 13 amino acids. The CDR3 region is CASNPGSNQPQHF. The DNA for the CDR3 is TGTGCCAGCAATCCAGGGAGCAATCAGCCCCAGCATTTT.

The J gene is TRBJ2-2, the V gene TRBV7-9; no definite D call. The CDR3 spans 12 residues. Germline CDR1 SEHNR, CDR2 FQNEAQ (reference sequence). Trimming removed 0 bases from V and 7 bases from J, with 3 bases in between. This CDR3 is CASSLARGELFF. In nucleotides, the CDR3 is TGTGCCAGCAGCTTAGCGCGCGGGGAGCTGTTTTTT. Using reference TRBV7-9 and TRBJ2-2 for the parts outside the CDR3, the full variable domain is DTGVSQNPRHKITKRGQNVTFRCDPISEHNRLYWYRQTLGQGPEFLTYFQNEAQLEKSRLLSDRFSAERPKGSFSTLEIQRTEQGDSAMYLCASSLARGELFFGEGSRLTVL.

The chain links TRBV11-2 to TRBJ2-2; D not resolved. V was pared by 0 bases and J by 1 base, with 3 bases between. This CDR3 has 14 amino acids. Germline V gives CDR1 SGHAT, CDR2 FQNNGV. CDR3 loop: CASSLDRNTGELFF. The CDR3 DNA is TGTGCCAGCAGCTTAGACAGGAACACCGGGGAGCTGTTTTTT. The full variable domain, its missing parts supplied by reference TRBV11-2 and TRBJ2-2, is EAGVAQSPRYKIIEKRQSVAFWCNPISGHATLYWYQQILGQGPKLLIQFQNNGVVDDSQLPKDRFSAERLKGVDSTLKIQPAKLEDSAVYLCASSLDRNTGELFFGEGSRLTVL.

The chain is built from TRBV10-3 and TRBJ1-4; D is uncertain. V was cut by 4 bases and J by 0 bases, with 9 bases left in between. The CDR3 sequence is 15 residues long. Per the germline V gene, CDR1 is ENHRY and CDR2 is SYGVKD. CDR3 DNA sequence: TGTGCCATCAGTGCAGGAGTTGCAACTAATGAAAAACTGTTTTTT. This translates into CAISAGVATNEKLFF.

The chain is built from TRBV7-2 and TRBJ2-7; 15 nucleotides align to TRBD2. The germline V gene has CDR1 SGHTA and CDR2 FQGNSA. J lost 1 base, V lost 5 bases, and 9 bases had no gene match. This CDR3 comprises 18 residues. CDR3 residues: CASSQVGLAGGFSYEQYF. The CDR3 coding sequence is TGTGCCAGCAGCCAGGTGGGACTAGCGGGAGGCTTTTCCTACGAGCAGTACTTC.

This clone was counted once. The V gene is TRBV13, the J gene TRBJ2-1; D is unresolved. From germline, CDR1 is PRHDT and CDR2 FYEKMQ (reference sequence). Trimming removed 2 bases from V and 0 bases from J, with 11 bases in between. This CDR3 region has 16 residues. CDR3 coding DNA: TGTGCCAGCAGCTTACGTACGAGGCGCTCCTACAATGAGCAGTTCTTC. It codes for CASSLRTRRSYNEQFF.

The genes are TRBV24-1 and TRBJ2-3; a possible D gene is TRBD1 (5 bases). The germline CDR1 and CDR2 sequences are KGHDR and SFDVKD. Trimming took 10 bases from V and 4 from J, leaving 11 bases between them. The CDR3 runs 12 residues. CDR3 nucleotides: TGTGCCACGGCAGGGTGGGCAGATACGCAGTATTTT. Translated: CATAGWADTQYF.